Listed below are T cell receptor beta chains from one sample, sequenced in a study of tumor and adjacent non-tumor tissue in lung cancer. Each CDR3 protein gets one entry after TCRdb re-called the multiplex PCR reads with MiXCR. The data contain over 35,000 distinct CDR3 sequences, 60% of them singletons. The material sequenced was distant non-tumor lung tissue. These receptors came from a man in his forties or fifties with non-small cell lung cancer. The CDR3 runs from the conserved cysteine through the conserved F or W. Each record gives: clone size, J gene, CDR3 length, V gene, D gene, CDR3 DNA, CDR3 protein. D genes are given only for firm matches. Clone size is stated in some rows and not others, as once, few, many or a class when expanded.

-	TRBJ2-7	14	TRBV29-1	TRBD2	TGCAGCGTTGAAACTAGCGGGAGAAGGATCGAGCAGTGCTTC	CSVETSGRRIEQCF
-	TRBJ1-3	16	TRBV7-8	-	TGTGCCAGCAACGTTACTGCCTCGGTTAGCGGAAACACCATATATTTT	CASNVTASVSGNTIYF
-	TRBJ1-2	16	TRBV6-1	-	TGTGCCAGCAGTGAAAACCTCCTGACATGTGGGAGTGGCTACACCTTC	CASSENLLTCGSGYTF
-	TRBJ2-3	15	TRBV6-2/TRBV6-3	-	TGTGCCAACAGTTACTCGGTTGTTAGTACAGATACGCAGTATTTT	CANSYSVVSTDTQYF
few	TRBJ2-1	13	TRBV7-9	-	TGTGCCAGCCGAAGTAGGCCTGTCGATGAGCAGTTCTTC	CASRSRPVDEQFF
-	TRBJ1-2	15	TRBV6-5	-	TGTGCCAGCACGTTAACGGGGGCCGCTAACTATGGCTACACCTTC	CASTLTGAANYGYTF
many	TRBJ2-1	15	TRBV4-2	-	TGTGCCAGCAGCCAAGGAATGGCTGACTACAATGAGCAGTTCTTC	CASSQGMADYNEQFF
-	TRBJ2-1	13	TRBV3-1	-	TGTGCCAGCAGCCATGGGGCGGACAATGAGCAGTTCTTC	CASSHGADNEQFF
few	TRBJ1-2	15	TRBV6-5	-	TGTGCCAGCAGTTACGGGGCAGGGTCTGACTATGGCTACACCTTC	CASSYGAGSDYGYTF
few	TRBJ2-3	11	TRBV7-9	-	TGTGCCAGCAGCCTCCCGGATACGCAGTATTTT	CASSLPDTQYF
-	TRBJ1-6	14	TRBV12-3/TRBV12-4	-	TGTGCCAGCAGTTTCCAGGTGAGTGGATCACCCCTCCACTTT	CASSFQVSGSPLHF
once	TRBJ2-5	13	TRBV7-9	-	TGTGCCAGCAGCCACGTCCTAGCTGAGACCCAGTACTTC	CASSHVLAETQYF
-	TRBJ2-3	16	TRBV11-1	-	TGTGCCAGCAGCTTATCCCCTCAGGGGAGCACAGATACGAAGTATTTC	CASSLSPQGSTDTKYF
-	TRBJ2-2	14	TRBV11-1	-	TGTGCCAGCAGTTTACAGGGTCGGCTCGGGGAGCTGTTCTTT	CASSLQGRLGELFF
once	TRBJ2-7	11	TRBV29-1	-	TGTAGCACAATGAGAGGGGTCGAGCAGTACTTC	CSTMRGVEQYF
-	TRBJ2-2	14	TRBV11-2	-	TGTGCTAGCAGCTTACCGGTCGGGATCGGGGAGCTGTTTTTT	CASSLPVGIGELFF
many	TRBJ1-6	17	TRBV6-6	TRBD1	TGTGCCAGCAGTTACTCGTATCCGGGACAGGTTAATTCACCCCTCCACTTT	CASSYSYPGQVNSPLHF
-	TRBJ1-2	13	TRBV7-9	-	TGTGCCAGCAGCCTGCGACTGGAATATGGCTACGCCTTC	CASSLRLEYGYAF
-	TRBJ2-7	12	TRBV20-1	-	TGCAGTGTTACCCAGACAGCCTACGAGCAGTACTTC	CSVTQTAYEQYF
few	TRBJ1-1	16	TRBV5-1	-	TGCGCCAGTAGCTTGGCTTCAGGGTTGAGGAACACTGAAGCTTTCTTT	CASSLASGLRNTEAFF
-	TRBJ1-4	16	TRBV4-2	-	TGTGCCAGCAGCCAAGCCGCCGGGGCCGACGCAGAAAAACTGTTTTTT	CASSQAAGADAEKLFF
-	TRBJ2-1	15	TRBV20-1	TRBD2	TGCAGTGCCGAGACGACCGGGACTAGGGGCAATGAGCAGTTTTTC	CSAETTGTRGNEQFF
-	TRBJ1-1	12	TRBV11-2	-	TGTGCCAGCAGCCCCGTGAAGAGCTCAACTCTCTTT	CASSPVKSSTLF